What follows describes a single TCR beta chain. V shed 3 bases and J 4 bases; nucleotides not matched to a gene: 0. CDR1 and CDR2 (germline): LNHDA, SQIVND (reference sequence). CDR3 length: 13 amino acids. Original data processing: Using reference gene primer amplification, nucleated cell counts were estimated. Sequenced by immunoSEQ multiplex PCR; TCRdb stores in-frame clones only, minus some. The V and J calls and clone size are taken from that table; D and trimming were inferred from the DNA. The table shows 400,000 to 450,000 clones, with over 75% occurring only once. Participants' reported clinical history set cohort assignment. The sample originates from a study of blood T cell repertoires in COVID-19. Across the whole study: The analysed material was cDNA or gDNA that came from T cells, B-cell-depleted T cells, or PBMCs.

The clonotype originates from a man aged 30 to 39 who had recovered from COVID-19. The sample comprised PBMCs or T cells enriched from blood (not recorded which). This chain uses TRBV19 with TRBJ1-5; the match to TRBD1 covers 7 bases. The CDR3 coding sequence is TGTGCCAGTAGTATGGACAGGAATCAGCCCCAGCATTTT. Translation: CASSMDRNQPQHF.